The T cell receptor beta chain described here comes from a study of blood T cell repertoires in COVID-19 (dated by TCRdb to about 2020). At the level of the whole study: The collaborator samples originated in the United States, Italy and Spain and spanned the acute and convalescent phases of COVID-19. The material from the prospective study consisted of cDNA or gDNA derived from T cells, B-cell-depleted T cells, or PBMCs. The dataset comprised deeply sampled blood TCRbeta repertoires from subjects exposed to, actively infected with, or recovered from COVID-19. The repertoires were made available in a free public database intended to serve as a resource for research on the immune response to SARS-CoV-2. Samples came from the ongoing ImmuneRACE study (first 160 participants) plus 1,254 subjects from 6 global collaborators. A de-identified subject ID, COVID-19 status, age in years and sex were almost always included in the sample metadata. HLA class I and class II types, where available, came from metadata supplied by the sample provider rather than from assay-based typing. Points the paper makes about the study in general: How much clinical and demographic metadata was included differed by source and by participant, and the metadata was provided uncurated.

Samples from volunteer blood donors who had recovered from COVID-19 were contributed by a second Seattle source. Each collaborating institution followed its own protocols to collect whole blood in K2EDTA tubes. For TCRbeta analysis, collaborators shipped samples in one of three forms: frozen whole blood, isolated PBMCs, or DNA extracted from either of those sample types. The CDR3 spans 13 residues, from the cysteine through the phenylalanine. Only the CDR3 DNA is retained, 39 bases long and in frame from the first base. According to the germline V gene (reference sequence), CDR1 reads LNHDA and CDR2 reads SQIVND. At the junction V is shortened by 5 bases and J by 5 bases, with 13 bases in between. Remarks on this clone: Which antigen it targets is not known. Base qualities were left out, and no much larger clone turns up one base away.

The immunoSEQ Assay, a bias-controlled multiplex PCR, was used to amplify TCRbeta CDR3 regions from genomic DNA. On the authors' methods: The number of nucleated cells in each sample was estimated by amplification of reference gene primers within the assay. Sequence reads were collapsed and filtered to measure the absolute abundance of every unique TCRbeta CDR3 rearrangement. For each sample, productive Simpson clonality was calculated by taking the square root of Simpson's diversity index across productive rearrangements. This immuneACCESS table, as held by TCRdb, lists in-frame sequences with V and J called but not all clones. Of the missing ones, under half trace to an unresolved V gene in checked studies; the others have no known cause. V and J calls and clone size are those listed in that table; D and trimming were worked out from the DNA. This sample gives more than 250,000 clones in total; roughly 90% of them show up just once. The ten largest account for 5% to 7% of the sample.

Source material: peripheral blood. The sequence was collected from a man aged 18 to 29 who had recovered from COVID-19. The chain joins TRBV19 to TRBJ2-7, with the identity of the D gene unclear. For the CDR3, the sequence is CASSPGSGDEQYF. The nucleotide sequence reads TGTGCCAGTAGTCCCGGGTCCGGCGACGAGCAGTACTTC.